This T cell receptor beta chain was recorded in a study of shared clonotypes between healthy human individuals. The overall study: CD4 naive cells filled three plates per donor, CD4 memory three, CD8 naive two and CD8 memory one.

Trimming took 5 bases from V and 2 from J, leaving 18 bases between them. The CDR3 is made up of 16 amino acids. In germline, CDR1 is MNHEY, CDR2 SMNVEV (reference sequence). Worth noting for this clone: Its antigen remains unknown.

Here immunoSEQ multiplex PCR was the method, and the copy in TCRdb shows in-frame clones only, minus some. The sample consists of hundreds of thousands of clones, roughly 73% of them appearing once. Whole-study findings and limits: Specimens sampled were limited to blood, with tissue repertoires likely differing. Memory subsets generally showed smaller estimated richness than naive subsets did. Around 5.4% of naive CD4 clonotypes were common to several donors.

The source of this sequence is a woman in her thirties in good health. The chain combines TRBV27 with TRBJ1-2; perhaps TRBD1 as D (5 bases). The sequenced material came from memory CD4+ T cells sorted from blood. Stated subset: CD45RA-negative fraction. In nucleotides, the CDR3 is TGTGCCAGCAGTCCCTACCGGGACTGGGGGAACTATGGCTACACCTTC. Translating gives CASSPYRDWGNYGYTF.